Each of the 27 T cell receptor beta chains below was sequenced from the same sample in a study of T cell responses to AZD1222 COVID-19 vaccine. Produced via immunoSEQ multiplex PCR; TCRdb's table is partial and in-frame only. The table records 90,000 to 110,000 clones, about 89% of them present only once. The input for sequencing was peripheral blood, taken 28 days after the second AZD1222 dose. Receptor source: an adult who received the AZD1222 COVID-19 vaccine.

This clone was picked up one time. The chain joins TRBV24-1 to TRBJ2-7; maybe TRBD2 (6 bases). The length of the CDR3 is 15 residues. Germline lookup yields CDR1 KGHDR and CDR2 SFDVKD. V lost 5 bases to trimming and J lost 5 bases, with 18 bases between them. This chain's CDR3 is CATSAQGEGGDEQYF. As DNA, the CDR3 is TGTGCCACCAGTGCCCAGGGCGAGGGAGGAGACGAGCAGTACTTC.

CDR3 loop: CASSPGGNTQYF. CDR3 sequence (DNA): TGTGCCAGCAGTCCAGGGGGGAATACGCAGTATTTT. The chain recombines TRBV12-3 or TRBV12-4 with TRBJ2-3, with D perhaps matching TRBD1 (7 bases). V lost 5 bases to trimming and J lost 7 bases, with 10 bases between them. This CDR3 is built from 12 residues.

The chain combines TRBV10-1 with TRBJ1-6; the D gene is possibly TRBD1 (5 bases). The germline V gene encodes CDR1 WNHNN and CDR2 SYGVQD (reference sequence). The CDR3 length is 16 residues. V lost 0 bases to trimming and J lost 7 bases, with 13 bases between them. The CDR3 sequence: CASSESAGRWNSPLHF. The CDR3 nucleotides are TGCGCCAGCAGTGAGTCCGCGGGACGGTGGAATTCACCCCTCCACTTT.

This clone was found once. The J gene is TRBJ1-4, the V gene TRBV2; no clear D gene. V was cut by 6 bases and J by 5 bases, with 4 bases left in between. The CDR3 runs to 11 residues. CDR1 and CDR2 (germline): SNHLY, FYNNEI. The CDR3 loop reads CASSYNEKLFF. DNA for the CDR3: TGTGCCAGCAGCTACAATGAAAAACTGTTTTTT.

In its sample, this clone was seen many times. Other DNA sequences of this sample code for an identical CDR3. This sequence joins TRBV4-3 and TRBJ1-2, with D tentatively TRBD1 (5 bases). Trimming cost V 4 bases and J 8 bases, with 14 bases left between them. Germline CDR1 is LGHNA and CDR2 is YSLEER. The CDR3 extends over 13 amino acids. Here the CDR3 reads CASSRTQEGGYTF. The CDR3 DNA reads as TGCGCCAGCAGCCGGACACAGGAAGGCGGCTACACCTTC.

This chain joins TRBV5-8 and TRBJ2-1, with TRBD1 matching 7 bases. Looked up from germline, CDR1 is SGHTS and CDR2 is YDEGEE. The CDR3 has 16 amino acids. The ends lost 3 bases at V and 0 bases at J; junction bases unmatched: 6. The CDR3 bases are TGTGCCAGCAGCTCCCCGAGGGACAGCTCCTACAATGAGCAGTTCTTC. This sequence encodes CASSSPRDSSYNEQFF.

The chain employs TRBV2 and TRBJ2-7; 8 bases align to TRBD2. Losses at the gene ends were 3 bases for V and 2 bases for J; bases not matched to a gene: 3. The length of the CDR3 is 14 residues. CDR1 SNHLY and CDR2 FYNNEI come from the germline V gene. CDR3 nucleotide sequence: TGTGCCAGCAGTGAGGTGGGACTAGCCTACGAGCAGTACTTC. Its protein is CASSEVGLAYEQYF.

The chain combines TRBV14 with TRBJ1-1; D ambiguous. Deletions cut 3 bases from V and 0 bases from J, with 5 bases between. The CDR3 has 13 residues. CDR1 is SGHDN and CDR2 is FVKESK in the germline V gene. The CDR3 nucleotides are TGTGCCAGCAGCCACGGACTGAACACTGAAGCTTTCTTT. Amino acid sequence: CASSHGLNTEAFF.

This clone has only one observation. The rearrangement joins TRBV18 to TRBJ1-2; D call uncertain. The CDR3 sequence is 14 residues long. Germline CDR1 and CDR2: KGHSH and LQKENI. Trimming shortened V by 2 bases and J by 1 base, and 8 bases separated the two germline ends. CDR3 nucleotide sequence: TGTGCCAGCTCACCAGACCACGGTAACTATGGCTACACCTTC. This translates into CASSPDHGNYGYTF.

This clone came up once. DNA of the CDR3: TGTGCCAGCAGTTACGGGCCAGGGGGCAGGGATACTGAAGCTTTCTTT. Its translation is CASSYGPGGRDTEAFF. This chain links TRBV6-5 with TRBJ1-1; 8 positions agree with TRBD1. The CDR3 consists of 16 residues. The germline gives CDR1 MNHEY, CDR2 SVGAGI. J lost 5 bases, V lost 2 bases, and 10 bases had no gene match.

The chain combines TRBV6-6 with TRBJ2-7, with TRBD1 matching over 11 bases. CDR1 MNHNY and CDR2 SVGAGI come from the germline V gene (reference sequence). Losses at the gene ends were 5 bases for V and 3 bases for J; bases not matched to a gene: 15. The CDR3 has 18 amino acids. In DNA form, the CDR3 reads TGTGCCAGCAGTCCGGACAGGGGGCATGCAGGTAGGGTCTACGAGCAGTACTTC. Its translation: CASSPDRGHAGRVYEQYF.

The rearrangement uses TRBV12-3 or TRBV12-4 and TRBJ2-1; D uncertain. This CDR3 region has 12 residues. The V and J ends lost 4 bases and 7 bases respectively, with 8 bases between them. CDR3 residues: CASSSTRNEQFF. The CDR3 nucleotides read TGTGCCAGCAGTTCGACCCGTAATGAGCAGTTCTTC.

This chain uses TRBV10-3 with TRBJ1-4, with 10 positions matching TRBD1. This CDR3 region has 14 residues. Germline CDR1 and CDR2: ENHRY and SYGVKD. Germline trimming cut 6 bases from V and 4 bases from J; bases unmatched to any gene: 2. CDR3 protein: CAISRDRGNEKLFF. CDR3 sequence (DNA): TGTGCCATCAGCCGGGACAGGGGTAATGAAAAACTGTTTTTT.

The V call is TRBV6-2 or TRBV6-3, the J call TRBJ2-1; D is perhaps TRBD1 or TRBD2 (7 bases each). Trimming pared 5 bases from V and 5 bases from J, leaving 22 bases between. This CDR3 is 17 amino acids long. Germline V lookup: CDR1 MNHEY, CDR2 SVGEGT. The CDR3 DNA reads as TGTGCCAGCAGTAGGCGGGGGATCCCAGGGGGACACAATGAGCAGTTCTTC. Amino acids: CASSRRGIPGGHNEQFF.

In DNA, the CDR3 is TGTGCCAGCAGCGCGTTACAGGGTCCCAATGAGCAGTTCTTC. It specifies CASSALQGPNEQFF. The chain couples TRBV9 to TRBJ2-1; tentative D call: TRBD1 (6 bases). CDR3 length equals 14 residues. Germline V CDR1 and CDR2: SGDLS, YYNGEE. V lost 3 bases, J lost 6 bases, and 13 bases lay in between.

Points on this clone: One junction end does not reproduce the germline sequence, and a read error may be involved. The chain employs TRBV27 and TRBJ2-2; TRBD1 matches at 8 bases. Germline V gene lookup returns CDR1 MNHEY and CDR2 SMNVEV (reference sequence). The CDR3 spans 16 residues. The CDR3 DNA sequence: TGTGCCAGCAGTTTATTGGGACAGGTGAACATCGGGGAGCTGTTTTTT. It is translated as CASSLLGQVNIGELFF.

The genes are TRBV19 and TRBJ1-1; 7 bases match TRBD1. Trimming cost V 9 bases and J 11 bases; bases outside gene matches: 21. The CDR3 is 15 amino acids. The germline gives CDR1 LNHDA, CDR2 SQIVND (reference sequence). The CDR3 region is CASTPPGTEEHWAFF. The CDR3 coding sequence is TGTGCCAGCACCCCCCCCGGGACAGAAGAACACTGGGCTTTCTTT.

The chain uses TRBV5-1 and TRBJ2-3; no definite D call. Trimming took 7 bases from V and 6 from J, leaving 21 bases between them. Germline CDR1 SGHRS, CDR2 YFSETQ. This CDR3 is 15 amino acids long. CDR3 coding DNA: TGCGCCAGCGCGTTGGGATCCCCAGGATGGGATACGCAGTATTTT. It yields the protein CASALGSPGWDTQYF.

This chain links TRBV7-8 with TRBJ2-7; D gene unclear. V was clipped by 5 bases and J by 4 bases, with 15 bases between them. CDR1 and CDR2 (germline): SGHVS, FQNEAQ. The CDR3 consists of 14 residues. For the CDR3, the DNA is TGTGCCAGCAGCCTATCAGGTCAGGTTTACGAGCAGTACTTC. This gives the protein CASSLSGQVYEQYF.

The gene calls are TRBV19 and TRBJ2-1; maybe TRBD2 (6 bases). CDR1 LNHDA and CDR2 SQIVND come from the germline V gene (reference sequence). Deletions cut 1 base from V and 7 bases from J, with 11 bases between. The CDR3 consists of 14 residues. In DNA, the CDR3 is TGTGCCAGTAGTATAGCCAGGGACTTAAATGAGCAGTTCTTC. This encodes CASSIARDLNEQFF.

This rearrangement joins TRBV19 to TRBJ2-1, with 9 nucleotides matching TRBD2. Unmatched junction bases numbered 18, after V lost 6 bases and J lost 9 bases. Looked up from germline, CDR1 is LNHDA and CDR2 is SQIVND (reference sequence). The CDR3 contains 17 residues. As DNA, the CDR3 is TGTGCCAGTAGGACCTTTGCGGGAGGGCCGATATCTAGTGAGCAGTTCTTC. It is translated as CASRTFAGGPISSEQFF.

This clone showed up just a few times. The rearrangement joins TRBV2 to TRBJ1-6; D perhaps matches TRBD1 (5 bases). V lost 1 base and J lost 7, with 11 bases in between. This CDR3 spans 15 amino acids. Germline V gene lookup returns CDR1 SNHLY and CDR2 FYNNEI. The CDR3 region has the DNA TGTGCCAGCAGTGAAGATCGACAGCTGAATTCACCCCTCCACTTT. It yields the protein CASSEDRQLNSPLHF.

The chain joins TRBV10-3 to TRBJ1-1, with D possibly matching TRBD1 (5 bases). V lost 2 bases to trimming and J lost 6 bases, with 7 bases between them. CDR3 length: 12 residues. Per germline, CDR1 ENHRY and CDR2 SYGVKD. CDR3 sequence: CAISERGAEAFF. CDR3 nucleotides: TGTGCCATCAGTGAGAGAGGGGCTGAAGCTTTCTTT.

This chain joins TRBV15 and TRBJ1-1, with 9 bases aligning to TRBD1. Losses at the gene ends were 3 bases for V and 1 base for J; bases not matched to a gene: 6. Germline-derived CDR1 and CDR2 are LNHNV and YYDKDF (reference sequence). The CDR3 has 16 amino acids. The CDR3 loop reads CATSRGQGGRNTEAFF. As DNA, the CDR3 is TGTGCCACCAGCAGGGGACAGGGTGGGAGGAACACTGAAGCTTTCTTT.

J is TRBJ2-1 and V is TRBV7-3; no clear D gene. Germline V gene sequence: CDR1 SGHTA, CDR2 FQGTGA. V was shortened by 5 bases and J by 9 bases, with 14 bases between the two germline ends. The CDR3 spans 13 residues. Here the CDR3 reads CASSRQGRPEQFF. DNA for the CDR3: TGTGCCAGCAGCCGACAAGGAAGGCCTGAGCAGTTCTTC.

The rearrangement joins TRBV7-9 to TRBJ1-1; D is undetermined. The CDR3 has 14 amino acids. The germline V and J ends were trimmed by 3 bases and 1 base, with 9 bases remaining between them. Germline lookup yields CDR1 SEHNR and CDR2 FQNEAQ (reference sequence). This CDR3 is CASSFPDGNTEAFF. DNA of the CDR3: TGTGCCAGCAGCTTCCCAGACGGGAACACTGAAGCTTTCTTT.

This chain connects TRBV4-2 to TRBJ1-4; no clear D gene. Germline CDR1 LGHNA, CDR2 YNFKEQ. The V and J ends lost 4 bases and 2 bases respectively, with 11 bases between them. This CDR3 is 15 amino acids long. CDR3 residues: CASSPLPTTNEKLFF. Here the CDR3 DNA reads TGTGCCAGCAGCCCACTTCCGACGACTAATGAAAAACTGTTTTTT.